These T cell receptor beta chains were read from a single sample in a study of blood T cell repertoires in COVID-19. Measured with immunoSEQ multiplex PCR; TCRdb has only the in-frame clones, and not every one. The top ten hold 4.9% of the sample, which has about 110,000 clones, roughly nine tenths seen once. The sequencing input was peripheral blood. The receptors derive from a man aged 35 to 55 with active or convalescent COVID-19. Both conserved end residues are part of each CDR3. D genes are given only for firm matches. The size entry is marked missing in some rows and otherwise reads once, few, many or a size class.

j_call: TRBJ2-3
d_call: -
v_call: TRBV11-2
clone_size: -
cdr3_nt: TGTGCCAGCAGCCCGATAGGGGGGGATAGGCCCAATGATACGCAGTATTTT
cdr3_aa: CASSPIGGDRPNDTQYF

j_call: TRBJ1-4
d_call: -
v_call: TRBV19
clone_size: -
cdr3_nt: TGTGCCAGCCGGTACCAAGCAACTAATGAAAAACTGTTTTTT
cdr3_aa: CASRYQATNEKLFF

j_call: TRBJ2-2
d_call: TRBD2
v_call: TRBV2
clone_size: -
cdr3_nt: TGTGCCAGCAGCGAGGGGTGGCTAGCGGGATCCGCGAACACCGGGGAGCTGTTTTTT
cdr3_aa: CASSEGWLAGSANTGELFF

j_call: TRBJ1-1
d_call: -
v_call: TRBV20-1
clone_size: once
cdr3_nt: TGCAGTGCTAGCAGACAAACTGAAGCTTTCTTT
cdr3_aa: CSASRQTEAFF

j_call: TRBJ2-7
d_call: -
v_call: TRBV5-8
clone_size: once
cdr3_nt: TGTGCCAGCAGCCGGACGGGGGTGGGGTCCTACGAGCAGTACTTC
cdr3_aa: CASSRTGVGSYEQYF

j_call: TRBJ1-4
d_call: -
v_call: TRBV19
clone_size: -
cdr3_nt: TGTGCCAGTAGTATAGATGGCAACAGGAATGAAAAACTGTTTTTT
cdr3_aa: CASSIDGNRNEKLFF

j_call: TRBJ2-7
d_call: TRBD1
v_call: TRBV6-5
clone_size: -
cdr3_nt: TGTGCCAGCAGCAGATTAGGGGGCGGCTACGAGCAGTACTTC
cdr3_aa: CASSRLGGGYEQYF

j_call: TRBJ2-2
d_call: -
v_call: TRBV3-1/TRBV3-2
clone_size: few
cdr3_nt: TGTGCCAGCAGCCCTGCGTTAAAGGGGGAGCTGTTTTTT
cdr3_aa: CASSPALKGELFF

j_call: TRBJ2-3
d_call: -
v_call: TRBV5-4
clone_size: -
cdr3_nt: TGTGCCAGCAGCTTGCTAGCGCGAGGAGATACGCAGTATTTT
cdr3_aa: CASSLLARGDTQYF

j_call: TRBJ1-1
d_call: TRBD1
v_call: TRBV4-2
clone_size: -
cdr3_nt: TGTGCCAGCAGTCTATCAGGGGGGAACACTGAAGCTTTCTTT
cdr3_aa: CASSLSGGNTEAFF

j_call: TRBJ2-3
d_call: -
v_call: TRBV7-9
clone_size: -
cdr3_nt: TGTGCCAGCAGCTACGAGTTGAGGACAGATACGCAGTATTTT
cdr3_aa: CASSYELRTDTQYF

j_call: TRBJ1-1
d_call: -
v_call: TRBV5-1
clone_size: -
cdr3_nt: TGCGCCAGCAGCTTGGGGCCTTCGAACACTGAAGCTTTCTTT
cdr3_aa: CASSLGPSNTEAFF

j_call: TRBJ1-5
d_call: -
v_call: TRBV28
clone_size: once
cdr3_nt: TGTGCCAGCAGTTTCCGGGGAAACTCACAGCCCCAGCATTTT
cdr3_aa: CASSFRGNSQPQHF

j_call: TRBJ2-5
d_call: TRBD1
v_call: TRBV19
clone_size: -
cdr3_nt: TGTGCCAGTAGTTCACCGGGGACAGGGCAAGAGACCCAGTACTTC
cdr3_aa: CASSSPGTGQETQYF

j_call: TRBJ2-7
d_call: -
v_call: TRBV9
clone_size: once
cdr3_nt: TGTGCCAGCAGCCCAAGGGGGGGTGCGGGAGTCTACGAGCAGTACTTC
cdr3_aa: CASSPRGGAGVYEQYF

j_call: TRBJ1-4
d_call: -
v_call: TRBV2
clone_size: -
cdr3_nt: TGTGCCAGCAGGTTTTTGCAGGCGGGGGAAAAACTGTTTTTT
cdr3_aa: CASRFLQAGEKLFF

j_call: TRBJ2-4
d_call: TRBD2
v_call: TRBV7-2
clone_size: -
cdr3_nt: TGTGCCAGCAGCAAGCGGGGAGGAAACATTCAGTACTTC
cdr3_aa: CASSKRGGNIQYF

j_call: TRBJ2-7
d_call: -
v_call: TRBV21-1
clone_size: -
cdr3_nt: TGTGCCAGCAGCCCCCGGACTAGCGGGACTCTTTACGAGCAGTACTTC
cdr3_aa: CASSPRTSGTLYEQYF

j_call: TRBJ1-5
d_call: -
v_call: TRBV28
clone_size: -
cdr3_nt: TGTGCCAGCAGTTCTGTGACACGTAGCAATCAGCCCCAGCATTTT
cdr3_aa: CASSSVTRSNQPQHF

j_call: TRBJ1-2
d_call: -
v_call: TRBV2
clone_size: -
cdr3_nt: TGTGCCAGCAGTGTCTCCACCGACAGCTTCTATGGCTACACCTTC
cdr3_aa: CASSVSTDSFYGYTF

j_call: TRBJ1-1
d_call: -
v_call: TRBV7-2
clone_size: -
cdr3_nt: TGTGCCAGCAGCCCCGCTGGGAGCATGAACACTGAAGCTTTCTTT
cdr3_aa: CASSPAGSMNTEAFF

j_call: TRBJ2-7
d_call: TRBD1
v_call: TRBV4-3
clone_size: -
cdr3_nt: TGCGCCAGCAGCCACCTCCCGGGACAGGGAAACTACGAGCAGTACTTC
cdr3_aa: CASSHLPGQGNYEQYF

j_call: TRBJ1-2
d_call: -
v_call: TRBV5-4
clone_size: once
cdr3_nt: TGTGCCAGCAGCTTGGTCGTTTCTAACTATGGCTACACCTTC
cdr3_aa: CASSLVVSNYGYTF

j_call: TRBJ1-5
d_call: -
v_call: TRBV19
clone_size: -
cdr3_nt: TGTGCCAGTAGTGTATTCAATCAGCCCCAGCATTTT
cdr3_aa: CASSVFNQPQHF

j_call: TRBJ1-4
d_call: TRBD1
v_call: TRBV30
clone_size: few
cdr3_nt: TGTGCCTGGATGACAGGGGGAACAACTAATGAAAAACTGTTTTTT
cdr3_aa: CAWMTGGTTNEKLFF

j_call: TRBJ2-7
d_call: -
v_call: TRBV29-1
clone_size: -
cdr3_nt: TGCAGCGTTGGACAAAACTACGAGCAGTACTTC
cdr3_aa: CSVGQNYEQYF

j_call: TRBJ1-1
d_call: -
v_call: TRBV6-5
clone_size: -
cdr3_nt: TGTGCCAGCAGCTGGGCTACCGGGAGCTTAACTAAAGCTTTCTTT
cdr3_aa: CASSWATGSLTKAFF

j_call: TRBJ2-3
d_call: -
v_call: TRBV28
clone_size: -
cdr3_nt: TGTGCCAGCCATTACATTGGACTGGCAGATACGCAGTATTTT
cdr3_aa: CASHYIGLADTQYF

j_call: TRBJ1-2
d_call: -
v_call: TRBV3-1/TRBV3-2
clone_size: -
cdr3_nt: TGTGCCAGCAGCCAAGATTTCCCAGGCCCGACTAACTATGGCTACACCTTC
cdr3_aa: CASSQDFPGPTNYGYTF

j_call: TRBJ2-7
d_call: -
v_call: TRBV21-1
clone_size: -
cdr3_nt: TGTGCCAGCGCCGAGACTAGCGCGAGACGGGGCTACGAGCAGTACTTC
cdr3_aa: CASAETSARRGYEQYF

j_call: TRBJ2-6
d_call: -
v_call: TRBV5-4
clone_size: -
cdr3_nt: TGTGCCAGCAGCTTGGTTGAGGGGGCCAACGTCCTGACTTTC
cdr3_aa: CASSLVEGANVLTF

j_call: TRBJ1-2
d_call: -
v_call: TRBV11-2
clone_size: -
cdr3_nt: TGTGCCAGCAGCTTCGGACAAAACTATGGCTACACCTTC
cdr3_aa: CASSFGQNYGYTF

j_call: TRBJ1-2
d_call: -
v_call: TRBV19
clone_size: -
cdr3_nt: TGTGCCAGTAGTAGTTTCCCGGTCCGGGACTATGGCTACACCTTC
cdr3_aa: CASSSFPVRDYGYTF

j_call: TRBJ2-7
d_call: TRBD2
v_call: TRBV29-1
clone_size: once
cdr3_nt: TGCAGCGTTGACGGGCTAGCGGGACGTCGGTACGAGCAGTACTTC
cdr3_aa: CSVDGLAGRRYEQYF

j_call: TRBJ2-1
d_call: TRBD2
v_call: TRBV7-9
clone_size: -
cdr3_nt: TGTGCCAGCACCCTAGGGCGCGGGACTAGCGCGATGGGATTGTACAATGAGCAGTTCTTC
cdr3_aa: CASTLGRGTSAMGLYNEQFF

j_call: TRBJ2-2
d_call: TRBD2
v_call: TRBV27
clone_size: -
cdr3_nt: TGTGCCAGCGGAATACCGGGACTACATACCGGGGAGCTGTTTTTT
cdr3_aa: CASGIPGLHTGELFF

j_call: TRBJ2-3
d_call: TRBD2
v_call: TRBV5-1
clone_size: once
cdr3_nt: TGCGCCAGCAGCTTGGGAAGTAGCGGGAGCACAGATACGCAGTATTTT
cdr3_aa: CASSLGSSGSTDTQYF

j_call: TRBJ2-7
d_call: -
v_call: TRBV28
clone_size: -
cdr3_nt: TGTGCCAGCAGTTCTCGAAGGAGTGGCAGCCGCTACGAGCAGTACTTC
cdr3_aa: CASSSRRSGSRYEQYF

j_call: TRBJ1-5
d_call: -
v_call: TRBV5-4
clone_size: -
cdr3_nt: TGTGCCAGCAGCTTGGGGGAGGCTAGAAATCAGCCCCAGCATTTT
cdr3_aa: CASSLGEARNQPQHF

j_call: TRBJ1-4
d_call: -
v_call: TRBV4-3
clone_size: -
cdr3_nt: TGCGCCAGCAGCCAAGGGGGGGTATTGAACCGTGAAAAACTGTTTTTT
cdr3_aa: CASSQGGVLNREKLFF

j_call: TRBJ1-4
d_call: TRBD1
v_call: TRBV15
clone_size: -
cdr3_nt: TGTGCCACCAGCAGATCGGGACAGAAGAATGAAAAACTGTTTTTT
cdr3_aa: CATSRSGQKNEKLFF

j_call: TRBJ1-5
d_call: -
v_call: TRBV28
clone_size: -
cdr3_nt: TGTGCCAGCAGTTTATACAGGACTATAAGCAATCAGCCCCAGCATTTT
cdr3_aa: CASSLYRTISNQPQHF

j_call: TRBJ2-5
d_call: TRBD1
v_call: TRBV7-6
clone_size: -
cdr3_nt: TGTGCCAGCAACCGCATGACAGGGAGCCAAGAGACCCAGTACTTC
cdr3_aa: CASNRMTGSQETQYF

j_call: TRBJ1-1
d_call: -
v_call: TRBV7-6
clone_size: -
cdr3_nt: TGTGCCAGCAGCTTAGCAGGCGGGGGTACTGAAGCTTTCTTT
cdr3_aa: CASSLAGGGTEAFF

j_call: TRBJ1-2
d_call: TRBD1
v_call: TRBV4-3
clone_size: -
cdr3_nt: TGCGCCAGCAGCCAAGATCTGGACAGGAGAAACTATGGCTACACCTTC
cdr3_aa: CASSQDLDRRNYGYTF

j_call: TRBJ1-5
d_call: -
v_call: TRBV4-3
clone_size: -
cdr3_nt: TGCGCCAGCAGCCAAGAGATGGGGGGGAATCAGCCCCAGCATTTT
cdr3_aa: CASSQEMGGNQPQHF

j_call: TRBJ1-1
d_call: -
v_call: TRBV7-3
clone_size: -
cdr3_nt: TGTGCCAGCAGCCTAGGGGCCAACACTGAAGCTTTCTTT
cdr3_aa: CASSLGANTEAFF